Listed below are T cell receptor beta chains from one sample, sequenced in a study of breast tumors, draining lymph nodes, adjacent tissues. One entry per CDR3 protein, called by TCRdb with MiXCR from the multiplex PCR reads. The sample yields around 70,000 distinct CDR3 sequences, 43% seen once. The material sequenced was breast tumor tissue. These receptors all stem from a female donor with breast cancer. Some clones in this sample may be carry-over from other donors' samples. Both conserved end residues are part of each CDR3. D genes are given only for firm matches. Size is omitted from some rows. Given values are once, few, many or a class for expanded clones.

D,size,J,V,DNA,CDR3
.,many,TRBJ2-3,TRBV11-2,TGTGCCAGCAGCCTACGATGGAGAGTAACGCAGTATTTT,CASSLRWRVTQYF
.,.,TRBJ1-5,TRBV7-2,TGTGCCAGCAGCTTAGCGCTAGGGGGAGGTCAGCCCCAGCATTTT,CASSLALGGGQPQHF
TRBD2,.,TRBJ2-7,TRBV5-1,TGCGCCAGCAGTGGGGAAGCGGGGGACGAGCAGTACTTC,CASSGEAGDEQYF
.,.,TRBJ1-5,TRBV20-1,TGCAGTGCTAGAGAGGGGGGAAGAGGCAATCAGCCCCAGCATTTT,CSAREGGRGNQPQHF
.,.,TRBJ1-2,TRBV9,TGTGCCAGCAGCGTAGAGGGTGGCTACACCTTC,CASSVEGGYTF
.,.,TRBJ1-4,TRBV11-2,TGTGCCAGCAGCTTAGAGTACTACAATGAAAAACTGTTTTTT,CASSLEYYNEKLFF
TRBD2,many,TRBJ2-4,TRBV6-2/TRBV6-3,TGTGCCAGCAGTTACCCGGGGGGTCTAGCCAAAAACATTCAGTACTTC,CASSYPGGLAKNIQYF
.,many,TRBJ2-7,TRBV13,TGTGCCAGCAGCTTAAAGGCCGGGCTCGGGGCTACGAATTTCTACGAGCAGTACTTC,CASSLKAGLGATNFYEQYF
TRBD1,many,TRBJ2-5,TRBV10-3,TGTGCCATCAGTGAGGCCTCGCATACAGGGGCCCAGTACTTC,CAISEASHTGAQYF
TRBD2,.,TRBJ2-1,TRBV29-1,TGCAGCGTTGATCTTAGCGGGGGGGCCTACAATGAGCAGTTCTTC,CSVDLSGGAYNEQFF
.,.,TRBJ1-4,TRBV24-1,TGTGCCACCAGCCCTGCGGCGGGGGGGGATGAAAAACTGTTTTTT,CATSPAAGGDEKLFF
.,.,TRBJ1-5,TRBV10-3,TGTGCCATCATTAGAGGGGATTCCTACAATGAGCCCCAGCATTTT,CAIIRGDSYNEPQHF
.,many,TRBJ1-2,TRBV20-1,TGCAGTGCTGGAGGGGTGGGCTATGGCTACACCTTC,CSAGGVGYGYTF
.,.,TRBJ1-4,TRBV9,TGTGCCAGCAGCCTCTCCCCGGGTAATGAAAAACTGTTTTTT,CASSLSPGNEKLFF
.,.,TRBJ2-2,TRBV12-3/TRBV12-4,TGTGCCAGCGCGAATGACGGGGAGCTGTTTTTT,CASANDGELFF
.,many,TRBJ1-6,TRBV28,TGTGCCAGCAGTTCCCCCTCGACAGAGCTAAATTCACCCCTCCACTTT,CASSSPSTELNSPLHF
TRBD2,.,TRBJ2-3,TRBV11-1,TGTGCCCGGAAACCCCCTAGCGGGAGGCCCCCACAGTATTTT,CARKPPSGRPPQYF
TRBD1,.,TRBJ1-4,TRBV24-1,TGTGCCACCAGTGATGACAGGGGGGCTAATGAAAAACTGTTTTTT,CATSDDRGANEKLFF
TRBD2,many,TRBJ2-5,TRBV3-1,TGTGCCAGCTCTGAGCGGGGGGGCCCAGAGACCCAGTACTTC,CASSERGGPETQYF
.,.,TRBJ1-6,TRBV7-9,TGTGCCAGCAGCCAAAGCGGGGACTCCTATAATTCACCCCTCCACTTT,CASSQSGDSYNSPLHF
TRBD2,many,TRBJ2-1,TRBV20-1,TGCAGTGCTAGAGATAGGTCGAAGCGGGGCTACAATGAGCAGTTCTTC,CSARDRSKRGYNEQFF
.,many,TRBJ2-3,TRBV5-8,TGTGCCAGCAGCTTGCGTTATAACACAGATACGCAGTATTTT,CASSLRYNTDTQYF
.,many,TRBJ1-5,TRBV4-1,TGCGCCAGCAGCCTCCAACTTACTACTTTGAGGAATCAGCCCCAGCATTTT,CASSLQLTTLRNQPQHF